The 15 T cell receptor beta chains listed next were all sequenced from one sample in a study of T cell responses to AZD1222 COVID-19 vaccine. Sequencing was performed with immunoSEQ multiplex PCR; in TCRdb, only in-frame clones are kept and a portion is missing. Of around 100,000 clones in the sample, 70% to 90% were seen once. The source material was peripheral blood, sampled on day 0 of AZD1222 vaccination. These receptors were obtained from an adult in good health.

This clone was seen more than once but under ten times. The rearrangement joins TRBV19 to TRBJ1-5; 9 nucleotides line up with TRBD1. After removal of 6 bases from V and 6 bases from J, the junction contained 12 bases not matched to a gene. CDR1 LNHDA and CDR2 SQIVND come from the germline V gene (reference sequence). The CDR3 is 16 amino acids. CDR3 nucleotide sequence: TGTGCCAGTAGCAACACCGGGACAGGGTTCTCTCAGCCCCAGCATTTT. As protein: CASSNTGTGFSQPQHF.

The J gene is TRBJ2-3, the V gene TRBV24-1; tentatively, D is TRBD1 or TRBD2 (7 bases each). CDR1 is KGHDR and CDR2 is SFDVKD in the germline V gene. Trimming stripped 3 bases from V and 4 bases from J, with 19 bases between. This CDR3 spans 17 amino acids. CDR3 nucleotide sequence: TGTGCCACCAGTGATGGGGGGCCCAGGGGGAGGGCAGATACGCAGTATTTT. Translated, it gives CATSDGGPRGRADTQYF.

The V call is TRBV11-2, the J call TRBJ1-6; D remains ambiguous. Germline CDR1 and CDR2: SGHAT and FQNNGV. This CDR3 is 13 amino acids long. The ends were cut back, 3 bases at V and 10 bases at J, with 10 bases in the middle. This chain's CDR3 is CASSFATISPLHF. The CDR3 DNA sequence: TGTGCCAGCAGCTTCGCGACAATCTCACCCCTCCACTTT.

The V gene is TRBV29-1, the J gene TRBJ2-7, with a tentative D call TRBD2 (5 bases). The CDR3 sequence is 13 residues long. CDR1 and CDR2 (germline): SQVTM, ANQGSEA. Trimming pared 4 bases from V and 3 bases from J, leaving 13 bases between. The CDR3 region has the DNA TGCAGCGTTGCGGGCGGGCTCCACTACGAGCAGTACTTC. It yields the protein CSVAGGLHYEQYF.

The CDR3 protein is CASSIVGTANQPQHF. The CDR3 DNA reads TGTGCCAGTAGTATAGTTGGGACAGCTAATCAGCCCCAGCATTTT. The chain links TRBV19 to TRBJ1-5; 7 bases agree with TRBD1. The V segment lost 1 base and the J segment 4 bases; nucleotides outside the gene matches: 4. Germline V gene lookup returns CDR1 LNHDA and CDR2 SQIVND (reference sequence). CDR3 size: 15 residues.

V is TRBV4-3 and J is TRBJ1-2; 7 nucleotides agree with TRBD1. CDR1 LGHNA and CDR2 YSLEER come from the germline V gene. The CDR3 consists of 17 residues. Trimming cost V 4 bases and J 3 bases; bases outside gene matches: 14. The CDR3 sequence is CASSREKGAVGYYGYTF. The CDR3 DNA reads as TGCGCCAGCAGCCGAGAAAAGGGGGCGGTCGGGTACTATGGCTACACCTTC.

This clone was recorded a few times. The V gene is TRBV4-1, the J gene TRBJ2-7; 7 bases line up with TRBD2. V shed 1 base, J shed 2 bases, and the junction held 5 bases outside the gene matches. Per germline, CDR1 MGHRA and CDR2 YSYEKL. The CDR3 is 15 residues long. CDR3 region: CASSQVRTSAYEQYF. As DNA, the CDR3 is TGCGCCAGCAGCCAAGTTAGAACTAGCGCCTACGAGCAGTACTTC.

This clone was counted a single time. This chain joins TRBV6-6 and TRBJ2-1, with 8 nucleotides matching TRBD2. Trimming cost V 6 bases and J 6 bases; bases outside gene matches: 4. The CDR3 is made up of 13 amino acids. Germline lookup yields CDR1 MNHNY and CDR2 SVGAGI (reference sequence). The CDR3, as DNA: TGTGCCAGCAGGCCGGCGGGGGGCAATGAGCAGTTCTTC. It specifies CASRPAGGNEQFF.

J is TRBJ1-4 and V is TRBV11-3; tentatively, D is TRBD1 (5 bases). Germline V gene data show CDR1 as SGHNT and CDR2 as YENEEA. There are 20 residues in the CDR3. Trimming took off 1 base at V and 5 bases at J, with 26 bases between the two ends. This CDR3 reads CASSLGRDGRQFPGNEKLFF. CDR3 nucleotides: TGTGCCAGCAGCTTAGGGCGGGACGGACGCCAGTTCCCGGGGAATGAAAAACTGTTTTTT.

This chain links TRBV7-8 with TRBJ1-3; D unclear. Per the germline V gene, CDR1 is SGHVS and CDR2 is FQNEAQ. Deletions cut 3 bases from V and 0 bases from J, with 12 bases between. This CDR3 has 16 amino acids. Here the CDR3 reads CASSLGVFNSGNTIYF. The DNA for the CDR3 is TGTGCCAGCAGCTTGGGCGTATTTAACTCTGGAAACACCATATATTTT.

This sequence joins TRBV2 and TRBJ1-4; D remains unclear. This CDR3 has 14 residues. Germline V gene lookup returns CDR1 SNHLY and CDR2 FYNNEI. V was cut by 7 bases and J by 4 bases, with 13 bases left in between. The CDR3 DNA reads TGTGCCAGCACCGAGACCCAGGTTAATGAAAAACTGTTTTTT. Its protein product is CASTETQVNEKLFF.

This chain uses TRBV7-2 with TRBJ1-2; 7 positions match TRBD1. This CDR3 contains 15 residues. V shed 8 bases, J shed 4 bases, and the junction held 13 bases outside the gene matches. From germline, CDR1 is SGHTA and CDR2 FQGNSA. The CDR3 region is CASGSDRAPVYGYTF. CDR3 nucleotides: TGTGCCAGCGGCAGTGACAGGGCCCCTGTCTATGGCTACACCTTC.

This clone has a single count. The V and J genes are TRBV27 and TRBJ1-1, with D possibly TRBD1 on 5 matching bases. Deletions cut 8 bases from V and 1 base from J, with 11 bases between. Germline values: CDR1 MNHEY, CDR2 SMNVEV (reference sequence). The CDR3 runs to 13 residues. The CDR3 is CASQDGGNTEAFF. Here the CDR3 DNA reads TGTGCCAGCCAGGACGGGGGGAACACTGAAGCTTTCTTT.

The J gene is TRBJ1-4, the V gene TRBV21-1; the table's D call, TRBD1, has no DNA check behind it. TRBV21-1 is recorded as a pseudogene. The CDR3 is 17 residues long. CDR3 sequence reads: CASSKARVGRANEKLFF. Written as DNA, the CDR3 is TGTGCCAGCAGCAAAGCCCGGGTCGGCAGGGCAAATGAAAAACTGTTTTTT.

This chain joins TRBV7-9 and TRBJ2-7, with 9 positions matching TRBD2. Germline CDR1 reads SEHNR; CDR2 reads FQNEAQ (reference sequence). Losses at the gene ends were 2 bases for V and 6 bases for J; bases not matched to a gene: 5. This CDR3 region has 14 residues. CDR3 DNA sequence: TGTGCCAGCAGCTTACCAGTGCGGGGGGGCGAGCAGTACTTC. Residues: CASSLPVRGGEQYF.